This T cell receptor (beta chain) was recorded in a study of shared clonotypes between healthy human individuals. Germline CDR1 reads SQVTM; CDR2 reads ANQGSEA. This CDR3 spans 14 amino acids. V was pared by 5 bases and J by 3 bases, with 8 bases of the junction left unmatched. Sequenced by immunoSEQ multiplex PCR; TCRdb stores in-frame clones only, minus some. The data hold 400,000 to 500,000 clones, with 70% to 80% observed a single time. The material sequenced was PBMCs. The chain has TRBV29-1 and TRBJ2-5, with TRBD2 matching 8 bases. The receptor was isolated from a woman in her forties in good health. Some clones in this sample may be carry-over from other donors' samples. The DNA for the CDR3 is TGCAGCGTTTACGACACAGCGGGAGAAGAGACCCAGTACTTC. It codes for CSVYDTAGEETQYF. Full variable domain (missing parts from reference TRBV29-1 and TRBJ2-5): SAVISQKPSRDICQRGTSLTIQCQVDSQVTMMFWYRQQPGQSLTLIATANQGSEATYESGFVIDKFPISRPNLTFSTLTVSNMSPEDSSIYLCSVYDTAGEETQYFGPGTRLLVL.